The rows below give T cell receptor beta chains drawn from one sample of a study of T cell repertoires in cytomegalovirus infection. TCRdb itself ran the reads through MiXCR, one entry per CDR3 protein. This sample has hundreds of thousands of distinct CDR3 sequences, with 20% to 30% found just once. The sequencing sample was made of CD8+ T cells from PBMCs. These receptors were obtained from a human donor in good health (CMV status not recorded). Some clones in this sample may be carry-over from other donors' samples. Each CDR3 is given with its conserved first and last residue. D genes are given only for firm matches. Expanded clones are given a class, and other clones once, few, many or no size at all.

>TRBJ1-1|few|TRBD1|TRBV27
TGTGCCAGCAGTTTATTTCAGGGGGCGGTGAACACTGAAGCTTTCTTT
CASSLFQGAVNTEAFF
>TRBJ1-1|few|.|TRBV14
TGTGCCAGCAGCCAAGGAGGATATGAAGCTTTCTTT
CASSQGGYEAFF
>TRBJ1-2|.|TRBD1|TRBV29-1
TGCAGCGTTGAAGGGGGACAGAGTACAAAAAACTATGGCTACACCTTC
CSVEGGQSTKNYGYTF
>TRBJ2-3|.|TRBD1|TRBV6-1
TGTGCCAGCAAGGCCCCCGGGACAGGGTTGGGAGATACGCAGTATTTT
CASKAPGTGLGDTQYF
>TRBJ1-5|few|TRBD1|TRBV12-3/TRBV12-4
TGTGCCAGCAGTCGTCCGGGACAGGGGGCCGAACTATGGGGCAATCAGCCCCAGCATTTT
CASSRPGQGAELWGNQPQHF
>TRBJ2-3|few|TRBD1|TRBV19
TGTGCCAGCCGGGACAGGGTTGTGGGCACAGATACGCAGTATTTT
CASRDRVVGTDTQYF
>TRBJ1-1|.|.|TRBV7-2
TGTACCAGCAGCTGGGGGGGGGGTTCTGAAGCTTTCTTT
CTSSWGGGSEAFF
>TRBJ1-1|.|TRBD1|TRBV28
TGTGCCAGCAGTTTCAGGGGGTTGGCTGAAGCTTTCTTT
CASSFRGLAEAFF
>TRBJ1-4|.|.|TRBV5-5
TGTGCCAGCAGCTTTCAGGTCGGAGGTGAAAAACTGTTTTTT
CASSFQVGGEKLFF
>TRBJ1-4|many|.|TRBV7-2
TGTGCCAGCAGCTTAGACGGGTTTGCAACTAATGAAAAACTGTTTTTT
CASSLDGFATNEKLFF
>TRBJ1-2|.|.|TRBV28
TGTGCCAGCAGTTCGCGGACAGTTCTCTTTTATGGCTACACCTTC
CASSSRTVLFYGYTF
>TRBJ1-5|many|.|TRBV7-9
TGTGCCAGCAGCCAGATCGATCAGCCCCAGCATTTT
CASSQIDQPQHF
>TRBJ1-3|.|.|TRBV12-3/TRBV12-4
TGTGCCAGCACCTTACTAGTTGGAAACACCATATATTTT
CASTLLVGNTIYF
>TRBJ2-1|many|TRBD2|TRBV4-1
TGCGCCAGCAGCCAGTTAGCGGGGGGGCGTGAGCAGTTCTTC
CASSQLAGGREQFF
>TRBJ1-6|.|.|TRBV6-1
TGTGCCAGCAGTGAATCTACAGGGAGACCCCTCCACTTT
CASSESTGRPLHF
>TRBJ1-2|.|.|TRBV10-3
TGTGTCGTAAGACAGGAGTATGGCTACACCTTC
CVVRQEYGYTF
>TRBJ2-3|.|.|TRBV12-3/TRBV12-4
TGTGCCAGCAGCCCCTCCGGGGTCACAGATACGCAGTATTTT
CASSPSGVTDTQYF
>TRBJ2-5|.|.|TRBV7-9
TGTGCCAGCAGCTTAGCACTTGGGGCTAAAGAGACCCAGTACTTC
CASSLALGAKETQYF
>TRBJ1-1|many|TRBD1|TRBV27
TGTGCCAGCAGTTTACTACGGGGGTTGAGGACAGGTAGCGAGATGAACACTGAAGCTTTCTTT
CASSLLRGLRTGSEMNTEAFF
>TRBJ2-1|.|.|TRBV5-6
TGTGCCAGCAGCCCGATTACAGGGTTTGGGTACAATGAGCAGTTCTTC
CASSPITGFGYNEQFF
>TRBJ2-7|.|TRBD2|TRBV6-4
TGTGCCAGCAGGGTGGGACTAGGTGAGCAGTACTTC
CASRVGLGEQYF
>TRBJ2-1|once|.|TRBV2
TGTGCCAGCAGTGAAGGAATTAGGGCGGATGAGCAGTTCTTC
CASSEGIRADEQFF
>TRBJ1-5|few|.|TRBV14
TGTGCCAGCAGCCAAGGGCCTAGCAATCAGCCCCAGCATTTT
CASSQGPSNQPQHF
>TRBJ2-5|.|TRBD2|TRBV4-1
TGCGCCAGCAGCCACATCGGGACTAGCGGGGGGGCCCCGGCCCAGTACTTC
CASSHIGTSGGAPAQYF
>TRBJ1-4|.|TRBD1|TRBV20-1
TGCAGTGCTAGAGATGTATATGGGGGGGACAGGATTGGCGAAAAACTGTTTTTT
CSARDVYGGDRIGEKLFF
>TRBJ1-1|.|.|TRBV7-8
TGTGCCAGCAGCTTAGAGGTTGGGGGGCCTGAAATGAACACTGAAGCTTTCTTT
CASSLEVGGPEMNTEAFF